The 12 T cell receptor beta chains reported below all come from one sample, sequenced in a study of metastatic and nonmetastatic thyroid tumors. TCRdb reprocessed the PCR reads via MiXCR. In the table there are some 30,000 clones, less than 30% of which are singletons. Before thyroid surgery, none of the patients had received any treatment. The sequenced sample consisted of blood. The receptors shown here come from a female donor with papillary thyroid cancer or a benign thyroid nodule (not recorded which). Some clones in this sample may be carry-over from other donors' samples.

The CDR3 region is CATSSKTGMSHAGELFF. In nucleotides, the CDR3 is TGTGCCACCAGTTCAAAAACAGGGATGAGTCACGCCGGGGAGCTGTTTTTT. The chain has TRBV24-1 and TRBJ2-2; TRBD1 is a possible D gene (6 bases). The CDR3 runs 17 residues. V was pared by 6 bases and J by 6 bases, with 22 bases between. CDR1 and CDR2 from the germline V gene are KGHDR and SFDVKD.

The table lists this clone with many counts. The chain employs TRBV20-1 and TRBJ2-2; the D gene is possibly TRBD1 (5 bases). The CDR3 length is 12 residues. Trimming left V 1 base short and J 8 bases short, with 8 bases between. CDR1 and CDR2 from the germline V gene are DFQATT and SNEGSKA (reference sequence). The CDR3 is CSARVKGGELFF. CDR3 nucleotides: TGCAGTGCTAGAGTTAAGGGGGGGGAGCTGTTTTTT.

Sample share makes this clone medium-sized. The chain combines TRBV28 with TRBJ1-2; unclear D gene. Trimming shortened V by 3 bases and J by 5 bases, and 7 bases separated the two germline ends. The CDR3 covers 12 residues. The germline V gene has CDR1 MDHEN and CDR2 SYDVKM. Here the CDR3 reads CASSFFGYGYTF. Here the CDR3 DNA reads TGTGCCAGCAGTTTTTTTGGGTATGGCTACACCTTC.

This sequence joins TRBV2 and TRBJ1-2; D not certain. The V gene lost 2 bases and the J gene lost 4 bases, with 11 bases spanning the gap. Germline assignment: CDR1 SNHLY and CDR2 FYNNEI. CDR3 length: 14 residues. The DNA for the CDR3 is TGTGCCAGCAGTGAACTTCAGGCCCCCTATGGCTACACCTTC. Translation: CASSELQAPYGYTF.

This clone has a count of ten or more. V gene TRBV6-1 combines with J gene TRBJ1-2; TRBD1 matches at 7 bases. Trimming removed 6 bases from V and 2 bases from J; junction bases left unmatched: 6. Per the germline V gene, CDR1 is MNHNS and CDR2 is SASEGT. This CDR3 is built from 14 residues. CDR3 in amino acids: CASRPTGTNYGYTF. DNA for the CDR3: TGTGCCAGCAGGCCGACAGGGACCAACTATGGCTACACCTTC.

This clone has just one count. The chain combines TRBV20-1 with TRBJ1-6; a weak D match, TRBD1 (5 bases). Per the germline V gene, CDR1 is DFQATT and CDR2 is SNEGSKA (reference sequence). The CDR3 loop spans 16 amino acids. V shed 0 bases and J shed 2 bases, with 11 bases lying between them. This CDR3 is CSARDMRRAYNSPLHF. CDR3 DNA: TGCAGTGCTAGAGATATGCGCAGGGCCTATAATTCACCCCTCCACTTT.

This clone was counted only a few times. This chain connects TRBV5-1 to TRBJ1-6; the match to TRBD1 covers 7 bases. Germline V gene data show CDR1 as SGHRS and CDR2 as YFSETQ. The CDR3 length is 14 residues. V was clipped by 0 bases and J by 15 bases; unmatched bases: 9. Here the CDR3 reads CASSLVPGQGDLHF. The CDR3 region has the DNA TGCGCCAGCAGCTTGGTTCCGGGTCAGGGGGACCTCCACTTT.

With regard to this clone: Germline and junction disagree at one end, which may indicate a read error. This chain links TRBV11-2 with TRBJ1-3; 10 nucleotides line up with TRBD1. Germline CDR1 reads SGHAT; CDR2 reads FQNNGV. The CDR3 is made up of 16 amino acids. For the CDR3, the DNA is TGTGCCAGCAGCTTGGACAGGGGGACCTCTCGAAACACCATATATTTT. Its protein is CASSLDRGTSRNTIYF. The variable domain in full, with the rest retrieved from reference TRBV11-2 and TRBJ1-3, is EAGVAQSPRYKIIEKRQSVAFWCNPISGHATLYWYQQILGQGPKLLIQFQNNGVVDDSQLPKDRFSAERLKGVDSTLKIQPAKLEDSAVYLCASSLDRGTSRNTIYFGEGSWLTVV.

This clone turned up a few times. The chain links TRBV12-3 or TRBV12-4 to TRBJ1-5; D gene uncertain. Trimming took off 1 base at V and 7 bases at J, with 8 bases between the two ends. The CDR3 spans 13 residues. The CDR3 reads CASSLEHPQPQHF. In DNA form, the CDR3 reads TGTGCCAGCAGTTTAGAACATCCCCAGCCCCAGCATTTT.

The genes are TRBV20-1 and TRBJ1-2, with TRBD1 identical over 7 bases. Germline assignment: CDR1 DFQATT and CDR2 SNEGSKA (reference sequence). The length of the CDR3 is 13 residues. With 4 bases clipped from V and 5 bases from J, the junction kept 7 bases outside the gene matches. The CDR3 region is CSATRDSLYGYTF. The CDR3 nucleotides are TGCAGTGCTACCAGGGACAGTTTGTATGGCTACACCTTC.

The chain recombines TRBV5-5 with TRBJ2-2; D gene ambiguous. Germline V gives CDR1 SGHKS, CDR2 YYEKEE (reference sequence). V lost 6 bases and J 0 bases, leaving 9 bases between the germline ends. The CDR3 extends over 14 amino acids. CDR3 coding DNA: TGTGCCAGCACCCGGTCCTCGAACACCGGGGAGCTGTTTTTT. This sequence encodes CASTRSSNTGELFF.

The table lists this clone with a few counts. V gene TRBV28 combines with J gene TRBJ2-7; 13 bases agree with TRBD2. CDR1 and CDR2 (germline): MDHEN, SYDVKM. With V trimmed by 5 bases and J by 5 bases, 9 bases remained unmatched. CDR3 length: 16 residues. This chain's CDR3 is CASSDVGLAGAHEQYF. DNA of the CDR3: TGTGCCAGCAGTGATGTCGGACTAGCGGGAGCCCACGAGCAGTACTTC.